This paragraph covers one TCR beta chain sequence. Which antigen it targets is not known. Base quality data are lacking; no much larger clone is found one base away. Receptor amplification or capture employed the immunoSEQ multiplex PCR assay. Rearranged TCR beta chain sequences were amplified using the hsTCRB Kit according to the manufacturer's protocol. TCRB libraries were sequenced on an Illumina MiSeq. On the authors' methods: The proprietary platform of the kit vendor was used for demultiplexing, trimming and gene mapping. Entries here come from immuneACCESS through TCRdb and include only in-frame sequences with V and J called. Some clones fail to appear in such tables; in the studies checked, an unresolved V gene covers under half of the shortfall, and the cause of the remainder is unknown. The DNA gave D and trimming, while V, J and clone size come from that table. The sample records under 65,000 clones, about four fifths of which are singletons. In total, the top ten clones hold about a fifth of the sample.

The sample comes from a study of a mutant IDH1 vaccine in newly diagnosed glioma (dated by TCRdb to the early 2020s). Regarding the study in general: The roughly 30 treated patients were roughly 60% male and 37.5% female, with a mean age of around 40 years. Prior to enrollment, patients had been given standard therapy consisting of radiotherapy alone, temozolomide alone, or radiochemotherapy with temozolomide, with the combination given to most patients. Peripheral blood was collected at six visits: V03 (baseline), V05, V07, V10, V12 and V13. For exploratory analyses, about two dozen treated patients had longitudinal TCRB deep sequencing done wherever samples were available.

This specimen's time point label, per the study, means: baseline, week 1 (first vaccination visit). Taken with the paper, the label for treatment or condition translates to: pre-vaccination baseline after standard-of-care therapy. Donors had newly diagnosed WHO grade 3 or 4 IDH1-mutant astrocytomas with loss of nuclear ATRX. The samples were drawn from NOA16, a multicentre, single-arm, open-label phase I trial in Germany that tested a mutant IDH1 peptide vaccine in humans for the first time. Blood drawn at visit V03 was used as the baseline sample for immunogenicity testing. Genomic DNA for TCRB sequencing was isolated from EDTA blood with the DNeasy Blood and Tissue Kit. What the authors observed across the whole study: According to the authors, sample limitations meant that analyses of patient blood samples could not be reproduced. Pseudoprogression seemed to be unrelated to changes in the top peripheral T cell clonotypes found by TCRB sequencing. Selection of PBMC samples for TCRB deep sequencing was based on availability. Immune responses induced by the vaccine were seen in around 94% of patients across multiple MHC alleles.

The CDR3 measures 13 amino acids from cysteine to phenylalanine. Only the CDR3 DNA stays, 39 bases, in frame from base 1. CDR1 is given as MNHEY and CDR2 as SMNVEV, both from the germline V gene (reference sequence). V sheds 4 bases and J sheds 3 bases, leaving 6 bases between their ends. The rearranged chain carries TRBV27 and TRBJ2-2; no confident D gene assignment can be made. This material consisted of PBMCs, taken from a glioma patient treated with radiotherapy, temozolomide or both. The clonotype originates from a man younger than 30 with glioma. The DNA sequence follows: TGTGCCAGCAGTTGGGTGGACACCGGGGAGCTGTTTTTT. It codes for CASSWVDTGELFF.